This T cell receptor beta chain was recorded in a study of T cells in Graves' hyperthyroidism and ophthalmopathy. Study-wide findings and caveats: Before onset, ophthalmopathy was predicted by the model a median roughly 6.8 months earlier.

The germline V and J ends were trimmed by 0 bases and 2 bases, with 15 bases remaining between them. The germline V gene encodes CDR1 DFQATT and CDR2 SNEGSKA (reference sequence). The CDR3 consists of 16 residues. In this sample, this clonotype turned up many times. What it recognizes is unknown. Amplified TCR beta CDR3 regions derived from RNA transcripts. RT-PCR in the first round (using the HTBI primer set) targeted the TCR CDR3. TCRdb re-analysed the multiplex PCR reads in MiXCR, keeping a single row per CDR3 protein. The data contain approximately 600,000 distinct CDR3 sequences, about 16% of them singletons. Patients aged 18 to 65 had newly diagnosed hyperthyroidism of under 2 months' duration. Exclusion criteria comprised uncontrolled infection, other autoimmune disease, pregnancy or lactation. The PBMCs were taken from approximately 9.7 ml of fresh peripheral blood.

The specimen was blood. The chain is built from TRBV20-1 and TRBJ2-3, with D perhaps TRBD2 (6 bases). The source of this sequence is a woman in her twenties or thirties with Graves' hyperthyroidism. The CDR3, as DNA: TGCAGTGCTAGAGAATCGATAGCGGAGTCCACAGATACGCAGTATTTT. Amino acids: CSARESIAESTDTQYF.